The 32 T cell receptor beta chains below come from one sample, sequenced in a study of T cells after yellow fever vaccination. TCRdb redid the calling of the 5' RACE reads with MiXCR, one entry per CDR3 protein. The repertoire has about 350,000 distinct CDR3 sequences, 4.1% of them found once; the top ten carry approximately 25%. The sequencing here drew on PBMCs, taken 5 days after the yellow fever booster vaccination. The source is a man between 18 and 35 years old who received the YFV17D yellow fever vaccine.

The chain uses TRBV12-3 or TRBV12-4 and TRBJ2-1; D unclear. CDR3 length: 13 residues. Deletions cut 3 bases from V and 10 bases from J, with 13 bases between. CDR3 sequence reads: CASSFIGRKEQFF. The CDR3 DNA is TGTGCCAGCAGTTTTATAGGCAGGAAAGAGCAGTTCTTC.

The gene calls are TRBV4-3 and TRBJ1-1; the match to TRBD1 covers 8 bases. Germline V gene lookup returns CDR1 LGHNA and CDR2 YSLEER. V dropped 0 bases and J dropped 4; count of bases not matched to a gene: 7. The CDR3 is 16 amino acids. DNA for the CDR3: TGCGCCAGCAGCCAAGAATTAGGACAGGGAGGCACTGAAGCTTTCTTT. Its translation: CASSQELGQGGTEAFF.

In its sample, this clonotype was seen many times. The rearrangement joins TRBV7-9 to TRBJ2-2; D unresolved. CDR1 is SEHNR and CDR2 is FQNEAQ in the germline V gene (reference sequence). The V and J ends lost 4 bases and 0 bases respectively, with 12 bases between them. CDR3 size: 16 residues. The CDR3: CASSSLGGANTGELFF. DNA for the CDR3: TGTGCCAGCAGCTCCCTTGGCGGTGCGAACACCGGGGAGCTGTTTTTT.

This clonotype was observed at least ten times. V and J are TRBV20-1 and TRBJ2-2, with 10 positions matching TRBD1. Germline trimming cut 3 bases from V and 10 bases from J; bases unmatched to any gene: 11. Germline CDR1 and CDR2: DFQATT and SNEGSKA (reference sequence). The CDR3 extends over 15 amino acids. The CDR3: CSARGAGQGSEELFF. The CDR3 region has the DNA TGCAGTGCTAGGGGGGCGGGACAGGGGAGTGAGGAGCTGTTTTTT.

This clonotype was seen a handful of times. This rearrangement joins TRBV6-2 or TRBV6-3 to TRBJ2-2; 11 bases map to TRBD1. Germline V gene lookup returns CDR1 MNHEY and CDR2 SVGEGT. Losses at the gene ends were 1 base for V and 3 bases for J; bases not matched to a gene: 1. This CDR3 has 16 amino acids. The DNA of the CDR3 is TGTGCCAGCAGTTACTGGGGACAGGGGGACACCGGGGAGCTGTTTTTT. Amino acid sequence: CASSYWGQGDTGELFF.

This clonotype was picked up a small number of times. The V gene is TRBV4-3, the J gene TRBJ2-2, with a weak D call TRBD2 (5 bases). The CDR3 runs to 16 residues. V was pared by 0 bases and J by 6 bases, with 14 bases between. Looked up from germline, CDR1 is LGHNA and CDR2 is YSLEER. CDR3 in amino acids: CASSQDWAGLAGELFF. The CDR3 coding sequence is TGCGCCAGCAGCCAAGATTGGGCGGGTTTGGCCGGGGAGCTGTTTTTT.

J is TRBJ2-2 and V is TRBV7-9; no clear D gene. V was clipped by 4 bases and J by 1 base, with 7 bases between them. The CDR3 totals 14 residues. Germline V gene sequence: CDR1 SEHNR, CDR2 FQNEAQ (reference sequence). The CDR3, as DNA: TGTGCCAGCAGCTATAGGAAGAACACCGGGGAGCTGTTTTTT. Translation gives CASSYRKNTGELFF.

In its sample, this clonotype was seen a few times. The V call is TRBV7-9, the J call TRBJ2-1, with 12 bases lining up with TRBD2. J gave up 4 bases and V 4 bases, and 8 bases lay outside the gene matches. From germline, CDR1 is SEHNR and CDR2 FQNEAQ (reference sequence). The CDR3 has 17 amino acids. In DNA, the CDR3 is TGTGCCAGCAGCTCCCTAGGACTAGCGGGGCTTTACAATGAGCAGTTCTTC. Translating gives CASSSLGLAGLYNEQFF.

This clonotype was detected many times. The chain has TRBV6-2 or TRBV6-3 and TRBJ2-3, with D perhaps TRBD1 (6 bases). Trimming shortened V by 0 bases and J by 3 bases, and 16 bases separated the two germline ends. CDR3 size: 17 residues. Germline CDR1 and CDR2: MNHEY and SVGEGT. The CDR3 here is CASSYSMIRGPTDTQYF. CDR3 in DNA: TGTGCCAGCAGTTACTCGATGATCAGGGGCCCGACAGATACGCAGTATTTT.

The gene calls are TRBV5-6 and TRBJ2-6; 8 nucleotides match TRBD1. Per germline, CDR1 SGHDT and CDR2 YYEEEE. V dropped 0 bases and J dropped 3; count of bases not matched to a gene: 8. The CDR3 consists of 18 residues. The CDR3 loop is CASSLGQGRIGGANVLTF. The DNA for the CDR3 is TGTGCCAGCAGCTTGGGACAGGGGAGGATAGGTGGGGCCAACGTCCTGACTTTC.

This clonotype was seen once. Being one base from a much bigger clone, this may be a read error. The rearrangement links TRBV4-3 to TRBJ2-5; 11 nucleotides match TRBD2. Germline V lookup: CDR1 LGHNA, CDR2 YSLEER. The CDR3 contains 16 residues. The V gene end was trimmed by 4 bases and the J gene end by 7 bases; junction bases not matched to a gene: 11. The CDR3 bases are TGCGCCAGCAGCCGGTATCTGAGACTAGCGGGGACGACCCAGTACTTC. Translated, it gives CASSRYLRLAGTTQYF.

V and J are TRBV3-1 and TRBJ2-3; the match to TRBD2 covers 10 bases. This CDR3 is 17 amino acids long. Germline CDR1 is LGHDT and CDR2 is YNNKEL (reference sequence). The J segment lost 2 bases and the V segment lost 3 bases, leaving 8 bases of the junction unmatched. The CDR3 nucleotides read TGTGCCAGCAGCCATTTCATAGCGGGGGGCCTCACAGATACGCAGTATTTT. Encoded protein: CASSHFIAGGLTDTQYF.

J is TRBJ2-1 and V is TRBV4-3, with 8 positions matching TRBD1. Trimming removed 3 bases from V and 4 bases from J; junction bases left unmatched: 11. The CDR3 consists of 17 residues. CDR1 is LGHNA, CDR2 YSLEER, per germline. CDR3 in amino acids: CASSQIFGQGSYNEQFF. The CDR3 nucleotides are TGCGCCAGCAGCCAGATCTTTGGACAGGGTTCGTACAATGAGCAGTTCTTC.

This clonotype was counted at least ten times. The V gene is TRBV5-5, the J gene TRBJ1-4; no clear D. V lost 0 bases, J lost 6 bases, and 9 bases lay in between. The germline V gene has CDR1 SGHKS and CDR2 YYEKEE (reference sequence). The length of the CDR3 is 14 residues. CDR3 coding DNA: TGTGCCAGCAGCTTGGGATTGGGCCATGAAAAACTGTTTTTT. Residues: CASSLGLGHEKLFF.

Many counts were recorded for this clonotype. The V gene is TRBV19, the J gene TRBJ2-3; D is undetermined. The CDR3 runs to 13 residues. The ends were cut back, 4 bases at V and 4 bases at J, with 9 bases in the middle. Germline V CDR1 and CDR2: LNHDA, SQIVND (reference sequence). The CDR3 loop reads CASSTEGPDTQYF. CDR3 bases: TGTGCCAGTAGTACTGAAGGTCCAGATACGCAGTATTTT. Drawing the rest from reference TRBV19 and TRBJ2-3, the complete variable domain is DGGITQSPKYLFRKEGQNVTLSCEQNLNHDAMYWYRQDPGQGLRLIYYSQIVNDFQKGDIAEGYSVSREKKESFPLTVTSAQKNPTAFYLCASSTEGPDTQYFGPGTRLTVL.

The chain uses TRBV19 and TRBJ2-1, with D possibly being TRBD1 or TRBD2 (5 bases each). Between the trimmed V and J ends, which lost 3 bases and 3 bases, there was a span of 12 bases. Germline-derived CDR1 and CDR2 are LNHDA and SQIVND (reference sequence). The CDR3 covers 15 residues. CDR3 nucleotide sequence: TGTGCCAGTAGTATGTCCGGGACGCACTACAATGAGCAGTTCTTC. Protein sequence: CASSMSGTHYNEQFF.

The rearrangement uses TRBV4-2 and TRBJ2-2, with D hard to call. V gave up 1 base and J gave up 1 base, with 7 bases separating them. Germline V gives CDR1 LGHNA, CDR2 YNFKEQ. The CDR3 runs to 15 residues. The CDR3 DNA sequence: TGTGCCAGCAGCCAAGTTCCTGGGAACACCGGGGAGCTGTTTTTT. Translating it yields CASSQVPGNTGELFF.

This clonotype was seen ten or more times. This sequence joins TRBV7-2 and TRBJ1-1; D gene uncertain. Germline CDR1 is SGHTA and CDR2 is FQGNSA. Deletions cut 2 bases from V and 6 bases from J, with 13 bases between. The CDR3 is made up of 14 amino acids. The CDR3 DNA follows: TGTGCCAGCAGCTTATATTGGTCAGACGCTGAAGCTTTCTTT. Amino acids: CASSLYWSDAEAFF.

This clonotype was seen ten or more times. The rearrangement links TRBV2 to TRBJ1-1; 8 bases map to TRBD1. CDR3 length: 14 residues. The V and J ends lost 6 bases and 1 base, in that order; junction bases with no gene match: 4. The germline V gene has CDR1 SNHLY and CDR2 FYNNEI. In nucleotides, the CDR3 is TGTGCCAGCAGCTCCCAGGGGGCGAACACTGAAGCTTTCTTT. Translated, it gives CASSSQGANTEAFF.

This clonotype was seen ten or more times. This chain links TRBV29-1 with TRBJ2-4; TRBD2 might be the D (5 bases). Germline V gene data show CDR1 as SQVTM and CDR2 as ANQGSEA. V lost 2 bases and J lost 0, with 5 bases in between. The CDR3 is 13 residues long. The CDR3: CSVELAAKNIQYF. Here the CDR3 DNA reads TGCAGCGTTGAACTAGCAGCCAAAAACATTCAGTACTTC.

This clonotype appeared a few times. The chain has TRBV7-2 and TRBJ2-6; D perhaps matches TRBD2 (7 bases). This CDR3 is built from 16 residues. Germline CDR1 SGHTA, CDR2 FQGNSA. V lost 5 bases to trimming and J lost 4 bases, with 15 bases between them. The DNA for the CDR3 is TGTGCCAGCAGCCGGGACACGGGGGGAGGGGCCAACGTCCTGACTTTC. Translated: CASSRDTGGGANVLTF. The complete variable domain, with remaining parts taken from reference TRBV7-2 and TRBJ2-6, reads GAGVSQSPSNKVTEKGKDVELRCDPISGHTALYWYRQSLGQGLEFLIYFQGNSAPDKSGLPSDRFSAERTGGSVSTLTIQRTQQEDSAVYLCASSRDTGGGANVLTFGAGSRLTVL.

Many counts were recorded for this clonotype. The genes are TRBV2 and TRBJ1-1; TRBD1 might be the D (5 bases). The CDR3 totals 10 residues. In germline, CDR1 is SNHLY, CDR2 FYNNEI. Trimming removed 11 bases at V and 9 bases at J, with 13 bases between. CDR3 protein: CASVQGQAFF. The CDR3 bases are TGTGCCTCTGTCCAGGGACAAGCTTTCTTT.

The table lists this clonotype with a few counts. CDR3 residues: CASSQYPLAATGNTEAFF. Here the CDR3 DNA reads TGTGCCAGCAGCCAGTATCCTCTCGCTGCAACAGGGAACACTGAAGCTTTCTTT. The rearrangement links TRBV4-2 to TRBJ1-1, with D possibly being TRBD1 (5 bases). CDR1 is LGHNA, CDR2 YNFKEQ, per germline. The CDR3 length is 18 residues. V was trimmed by 3 bases and J by 1 base, leaving 21 bases between them.

Only a few counts were recorded for this clonotype. This chain joins TRBV5-1 and TRBJ1-1; TRBD1 might be the D (6 bases). The CDR3 totals 14 residues. V lost 0 bases, J lost 4 bases, and 10 bases lay in between. Germline V gene sequence: CDR1 SGHRS, CDR2 YFSETQ. CDR3: CASSLDRASTEAFF. Here the CDR3 DNA reads TGCGCCAGCAGCTTGGACAGGGCGAGCACTGAAGCTTTCTTT.

This chain uses TRBV12-3 or TRBV12-4 with TRBJ2-1; tentatively, D is TRBD1 (6 bases). Trimming shortened V by 3 bases and J by 8 bases, and 11 bases separated the two germline ends. CDR3 length equals 13 residues. The CDR3 loop reads CASSFIQGDEQFF. The CDR3 DNA reads TGTGCCAGCAGTTTTATACAGGGCGATGAGCAGTTCTTC.

This clonotype was seen many times. V usage is TRBV12-3 or TRBV12-4 and J usage is TRBJ1-2; 12 nucleotides agree with TRBD1. J lost 7 bases, V lost 4 bases, and 10 bases had no gene match. The CDR3 length is 16 residues. Written as DNA, the CDR3 is TGTGCCAGCAGTTGGGACAGGGGGCGGCCACAGAGTGGCTACACCTTC. This translates into CASSWDRGRPQSGYTF.

The CDR3 DNA is TGTGCAATCTCCGAGGGACAGGGCTCTGGGGCCAACGTCCTGACTTTC. As protein: CAISEGQGSGANVLTF. This chain connects TRBV7-9 to TRBJ2-6; TRBD1 matches 9 bases. The CDR3 loop spans 16 amino acids. Germline loops: CDR1 SEHNR, CDR2 FQNEAQ (reference sequence).

The chain couples TRBV7-9 to TRBJ1-5; tentative D call: TRBD1 (6 bases). The CDR3 length is 15 residues. Germline V gene sequence: CDR1 SEHNR, CDR2 FQNEAQ (reference sequence). Trimming cost V 2 bases and J 2 bases, with 10 bases left between them. This chain's CDR3 is CASSLNREGNQPQHF. The CDR3 DNA reads TGTGCCAGCAGCTTAAACAGGGAGGGCAATCAGCCCCAGCATTTT.

This clonotype was recorded many times. The chain links TRBV19 to TRBJ1-1, with D hard to call. Germline V CDR1 and CDR2: LNHDA, SQIVND (reference sequence). V was pared by 3 bases and J by 0 bases, with 5 bases between. The CDR3 contains 13 residues. CDR3 nucleotides: TGTGCCAGTAGTATTCGGGTGAACACTGAAGCTTTCTTT. It specifies CASSIRVNTEAFF.

In its sample, this clonotype was seen a few times. V gene TRBV7-2 combines with J gene TRBJ1-1, with D unresolved. The CDR3 has 13 residues. In germline, CDR1 is SGHTA, CDR2 FQGNSA. The V end was cut by 5 bases, the J end by 11 bases, with 18 bases between. CDR3 residues: CASSTTPGPAAFF. In DNA form, the CDR3 reads TGTGCCAGCAGCACCACACCGGGCCCCGCGGCTTTCTTT.

This clonotype was seen a few times. The V call is TRBV7-2, the J call TRBJ1-5; 7 bases are a match to TRBD1. This CDR3 comprises 14 residues. Unmatched junction bases numbered 4, after V lost 3 bases and J lost 5 bases. Germline loops: CDR1 SGHTA, CDR2 FQGNSA. The CDR3: CASSFRDSYQPQHF. As DNA, the CDR3 is TGTGCCAGCAGCTTCCGGGACAGTTATCAGCCCCAGCATTTT.

This clonotype was seen only a few times. V gene TRBV7-6 combines with J gene TRBJ2-5; 16 bases are a match to TRBD2. V was clipped by 3 bases and J by 13 bases; unmatched bases: 2. The CDR3 contains 13 residues. CDR1 is SGHVS and CDR2 is FNYEAQ in the germline V gene. CDR3 in DNA: TGTGCCAGCAGCTTGGGGACTAGCGGGGGGGTGTACTTC. Translated: CASSLGTSGGVYF. Drawing the rest from reference TRBV7-6 and TRBJ2-5, the complete variable domain is GAGVSQSPRYKVTKRGQDVALRCDPISGHVSLYWYRQALGQGPEFLTYFNYEAQQDKSGLPNDRFSAERPEGSISTLTIQRTEQRDSAMYRCASSLGTSGGVYFGPGTRLLVL.